Each of the 8 T cell receptor beta chains below was sequenced from the same sample in a study of PD-L1 blockade in urothelial cancer. Time point indicated: peripheral blood 6 weeks after treatment start. Profiling relied on immunoSEQ multiplex PCR, and the TCRdb table lists in-frame clones only, not all of them. The sample lists 20,000 to 25,000 clones; around 90% were seen once. This material consisted of PBMCs, taken around atezolizumab (anti-PD-L1) treatment. The receptors come from a woman aged 55 to 70 with urothelial cancer.

The chain links TRBV15 to TRBJ2-7; 11 bases are shared with TRBD2. This CDR3 is built from 15 residues. The germline V gene has CDR1 LNHNV and CDR2 YYDKDF (reference sequence). Trimming at V came to 4 bases and at J to 4 bases, leaving 6 bases not matched to a gene. The CDR3 DNA reads as TGTGCCACCAGCATCTTAGCGGGAGGGCCGTACGAGCAGTACTTC. This sequence encodes CATSILAGGPYEQYF. Filled out from reference TRBV15 and TRBJ2-7, the complete variable domain reads DAMVIQNPRYQVTQFGKPVTLSCSQTLNHNVMYWYQQKSSQAPKLLFHYYDKDFNNEADTPDNFQSRRPNTSFCFLDIRSPGLGDTAMYLCATSILAGGPYEQYFGPGTRLTVT.

The chain joins TRBV5-1 to TRBJ2-1; 8 nucleotides match TRBD1. The CDR3 loop spans 15 amino acids. Trimming at V came to 4 bases and at J to 3 bases, leaving 6 bases not matched to a gene. Germline loops: CDR1 SGHRS, CDR2 YFSETQ. The CDR3 DNA follows: TGCGCCAGCAGCCCCCAGGACAGGGTCTACAATGAGCAGTTCTTC. Its translation: CASSPQDRVYNEQFF.

The CDR3 reads CASSFGLLAGGDTQYF. CDR3 DNA sequence: TGTGCCAGCAGCTTCGGTCTCCTAGCGGGGGGGGATACGCAGTATTTT. The rearrangement links TRBV7-2 to TRBJ2-3; TRBD2 matches 12 bases. This CDR3 spans 16 amino acids. Germline V gene lookup returns CDR1 SGHTA and CDR2 FQGNSA. V shed 3 bases, J shed 6 bases, and the junction held 7 bases outside the gene matches.

The chain is built from TRBV5-1 and TRBJ2-3, with 8 bases identical to TRBD1. Trimming at V came to 6 bases and at J to 1 base, leaving 10 bases not matched to a gene. CDR3 length: 16 amino acids. CDR1 is SGHRS and CDR2 is YFSETQ in the germline V gene. This chain's CDR3 is CASTFGSRGRTDTQYF. The CDR3 DNA reads as TGCGCCAGCACCTTCGGATCCAGGGGGCGCACAGATACGCAGTATTTT.

This rearrangement joins TRBV5-1 to TRBJ1-5, with D perhaps TRBD1 (5 bases). This CDR3 has 15 residues. Germline values: CDR1 SGHRS, CDR2 YFSETQ. Trimming removed 4 bases from V and 0 bases from J, with 11 bases in between. This CDR3 is CASSPDTYSNQPQHF. DNA of the CDR3: TGCGCCAGCAGCCCGGACACCTATAGCAATCAGCCCCAGCATTTT. Combining the CDR3 with reference TRBV5-1 and TRBJ1-5 gives the whole variable domain KAGVTQTPRYLIKTRGQQVTLSCSPISGHRSVSWYQQTPGQGLQFLFEYFSETQRNKGNFPGRFSGRQFSNSRSEMNVSTLELGDSALYLCASSPDTYSNQPQHFGDGTRLSIL.

This clone was observed once. The rearrangement uses TRBV27 and TRBJ1-2, with TRBD1 matching over 8 bases. V gave up 2 bases and J gave up 8 bases; unmatched junction bases: 4. Germline CDR1 and CDR2: MNHEY and SMNVEV (reference sequence). This CDR3 is 13 amino acids long. As DNA, the CDR3 is TGTGCCAGCAGTTTAAGGACAGGGAAGGGCTACACCTTC. It specifies CASSLRTGKGYTF.

The gene calls are TRBV28 and TRBJ1-2, with 12 bases fitting TRBD1. V dropped 5 bases and J dropped 8; count of bases not matched to a gene: 9. This CDR3 contains 15 residues. The germline gives CDR1 MDHEN, CDR2 SYDVKM. CDR3 in amino acids: CASSLGDRGRRGYTF. The CDR3 coding sequence is TGTGCCAGCAGTCTTGGGGACAGGGGGCGTAGGGGCTACACCTTC.

This chain joins TRBV7-8 and TRBJ2-7; maybe TRBD1 (6 bases). The CDR3 has 14 residues. CDR1 and CDR2 from the germline V gene are SGHVS and FQNEAQ. Trimming took 8 bases from V and 6 from J, leaving 20 bases between them. The CDR3: CASSGVRGKAEQYF. CDR3 DNA sequence: TGTGCCAGCTCAGGGGTTAGGGGGAAGGCCGAGCAGTACTTC.